What follows describes a single T cell receptor (beta chain). The antigen is not known. Vbeta (60) and Jbeta (13) primers were used in the PCR. Original processing methods: Roughly 80 million unique TCR beta chains, 9 million to 14 million shared, were counted in a later analysis. The repertoire was sequenced with immunoSEQ multiplex PCR; TCRdb's copy has only in-frame clones and lacks some. The DNA was the basis for D and trimming; V, J and clone size are from that table. The repertoire holds about 160,000 clones, approximately 77% seen once, with 2.2% in the top ten. J gave up 5 bases and V 5 bases, and 3 bases lay outside the gene matches. Germline V CDR1 and CDR2: SGHAT, FQNNGV. The CDR3 contains 13 residues. This sample is part of a study of cytomegalovirus exposure and HLA in healthy donors. At the level of the study: From donors who were HLA-typed, an early data release held 65 million to 85 million unique TCRs. Study results and limitations: Presence/absence comparisons presumed near-even sequencing depth among donors.

Sample: PBMCs. The TCR originated in a middle-aged man in good health and CMV-seropositive. The V call is TRBV11-2, the J call TRBJ2-1; 7 nucleotides match TRBD2. The CDR3: CASSPGLNNEQFF. The CDR3 DNA follows: TGTGCCAGCAGCCCGGGACTAAACAATGAGCAGTTCTTC.